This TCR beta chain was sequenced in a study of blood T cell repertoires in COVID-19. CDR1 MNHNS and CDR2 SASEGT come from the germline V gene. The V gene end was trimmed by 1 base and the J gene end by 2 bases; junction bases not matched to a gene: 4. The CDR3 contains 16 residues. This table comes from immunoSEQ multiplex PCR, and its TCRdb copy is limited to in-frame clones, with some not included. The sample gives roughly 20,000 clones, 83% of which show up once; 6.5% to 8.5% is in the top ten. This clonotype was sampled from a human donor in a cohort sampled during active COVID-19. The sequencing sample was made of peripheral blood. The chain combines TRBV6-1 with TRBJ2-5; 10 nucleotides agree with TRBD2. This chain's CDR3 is CASSEVVAGGQETQYF. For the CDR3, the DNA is TGTGCCAGCAGTGAAGTGGTAGCGGGAGGACAAGAGACCCAGTACTTC.